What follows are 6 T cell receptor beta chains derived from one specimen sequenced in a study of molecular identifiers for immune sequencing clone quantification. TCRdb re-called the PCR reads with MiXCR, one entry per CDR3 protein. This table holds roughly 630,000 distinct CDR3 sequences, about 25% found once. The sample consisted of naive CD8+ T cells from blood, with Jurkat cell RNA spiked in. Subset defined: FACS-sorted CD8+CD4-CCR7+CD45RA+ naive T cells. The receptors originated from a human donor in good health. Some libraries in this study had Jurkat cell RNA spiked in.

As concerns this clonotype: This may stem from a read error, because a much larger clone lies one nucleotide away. Written as DNA, the CDR3 is TGTGCCAGCAGCCAAGTGTCAGGGGGAGGTGATACGCAGTATTTT. Its translation: CASSQVSGGGDTQYF. V usage is TRBV3-1 and J usage is TRBJ2-3, with a tentative D call TRBD1 (7 bases). Germline V CDR1 and CDR2: LGHDT, YNNKEL (reference sequence). This CDR3 has 15 amino acids. Trimming took 1 base from V and 6 from J, leaving 14 bases between them.

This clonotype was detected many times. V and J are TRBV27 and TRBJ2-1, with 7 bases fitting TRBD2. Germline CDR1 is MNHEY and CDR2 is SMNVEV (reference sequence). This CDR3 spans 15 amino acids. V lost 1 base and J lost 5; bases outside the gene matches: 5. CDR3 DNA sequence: TGTGCCAGCAGTTTATATGGGGGGGGGGACAATGAGCAGTTCTTC. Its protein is CASSLYGGGDNEQFF.

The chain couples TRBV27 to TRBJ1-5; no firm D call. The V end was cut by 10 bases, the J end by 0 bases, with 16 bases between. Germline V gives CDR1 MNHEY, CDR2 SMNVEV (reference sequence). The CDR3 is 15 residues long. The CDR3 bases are TGTGCCACCCGAGAGAGAGTGGATAGCAATCAGCCCCAGCATTTT. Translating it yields CATRERVDSNQPQHF.

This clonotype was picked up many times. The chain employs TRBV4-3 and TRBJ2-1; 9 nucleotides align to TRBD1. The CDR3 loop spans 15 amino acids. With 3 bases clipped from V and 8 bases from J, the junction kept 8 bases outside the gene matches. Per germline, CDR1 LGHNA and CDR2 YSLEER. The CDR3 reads CASSQDRGSGDEQFF. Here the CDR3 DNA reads TGCGCCAGCAGCCAGGACAGGGGTTCAGGGGATGAGCAGTTCTTC.

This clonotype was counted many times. This CDR3 reads CAWLAEPYEQYF. The CDR3 DNA reads TGTGCCTGGCTAGCGGAGCCCTACGAGCAGTACTTC. The gene calls are TRBV30 and TRBJ2-7; TRBD2 matches 7 bases. This CDR3 is built from 12 residues. Trimming at V came to 5 bases and at J to 2 bases, leaving 3 bases not matched to a gene. Germline CDR1 and CDR2: GTSNPN and SVGIG (reference sequence).

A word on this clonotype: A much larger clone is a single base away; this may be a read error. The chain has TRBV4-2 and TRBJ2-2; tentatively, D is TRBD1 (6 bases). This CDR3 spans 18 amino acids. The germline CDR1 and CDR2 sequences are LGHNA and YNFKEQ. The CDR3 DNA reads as TGTGCCAGCAGCCAATTCAACGACAGGTCCACGAACATCGGGGAGCTGTTTTTT. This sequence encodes CASSQFNDRSTNIGELFF.